This entry is about one T cell receptor beta chain. This clonotype showed up many times. Its antigen specificity is not known. Base qualities are not recorded, but no much larger clone differs from it by a single base. This sample is part of a study of T-cell reconstitution after alpha-beta-depleted transplantation in children (dated by TCRdb to the mid-2010s). Background on the whole study: Using TCR repertoire profiling, the study followed T-cell immune reconstitution in a quantitative way in children after TCRalphabeta/CD19-depleted allogeneic hematopoietic cell transplantation.

The treatment or condition label, as the study defines it: allogeneic hematopoietic cell transplantation with graft depleted of TCRalphabeta T cells and CD19 B cells. The children who served as transplant recipients had been given grafts of TCRalphabeta/CD19-depleted allogeneic hematopoietic cells. The method behind the library was PCR. The sequencer was an Illumina HiSeq 2500. TCR libraries were prepared with molecular barcoding, using unique molecular identifiers to normalize TCRbeta repertoire quantification. Using fastp trimming at Q25 and MiXCR clonotype assembly, TCRdb reanalyzed the public sequencing data and kept in-frame beta chains. Merged by CDR3 protein, the rows form single entries marked with the most common genes and DNA. The sample yields approximately 99,000 distinct CDR3 sequences; approximately 6.6% were counted once. Roughly 24% of the sample comes from the top ten. There are 14 amino acids in the CDR3, from cysteine to phenylalanine inclusive. The read is trimmed to its CDR3 DNA, 42 bases read in frame from base 1. The germline V gene encodes CDR1 SEHNR and CDR2 FQNEAQ (reference sequence). V is clipped by 1 base and J by 5 bases, and the sequence between their germline boundaries is 6 bases long.

Overall study results and their limits: Hyperexpanded clone frequencies declined over subsequent months; after one year, T-cell counts and TCRbeta diversity were mostly attributed to newly produced T cells. Apparently early alphabetaT-cell count recovery about two months after transplant reportedly relied on only several hundred rapidly expanded clones derived from non-depleted graft cells. In some patients, the high TCRbeta diversity seen at day 60 was put down to recipient T cells and intrathymic progenitors that had survived conditioning.

Sequenced material: PBMCs, mostly from graft donor cells, taken 360 days after TCRalphabeta/CD19-depleted stem cell transplant. The receptor chain draws on TRBV7-9 and TRBJ1-6; there is no confident call for the D gene. This receptor was identified in a male patient aged 2-9 years who had a stem cell transplant for acute lymphoblastic leukemia, so the T cells may come from the graft donor. The CDR3 sequence is CASSLVGDNSPLHF. The nucleotide sequence is TGTGCCAGCAGCTTAGTCGGGGATAATTCACCCCTCCACTTT.